This record covers a single T cell receptor beta chain. A read error may account for a junction end that differs from germline. The data originate from a study of tumor and adjacent non-tumor tissue in lung cancer. Per germline, CDR1 SGHRS and CDR2 YFSETQ. CDR3 length equals 13 residues. The template was RNA from unsorted bulk tissue. More than 3 cm separated this lung sample from the edge of the tumor. Three rounds of nested PCR, following a modified ARM-PCR protocol, produced the TCRbeta library. One entry per CDR3 protein results from TCRdb running MiXCR on the multiplex PCR reads. Among 100,000 or so distinct CDR3 sequences listed, 80% were seen once.

The source material was distant non-tumor lung tissue. The sequence was collected from a man aged 60 to 75 with small cell lung cancer. The chain employs TRBV5-1 and TRBJ1-1; D gene uncertain. DNA for the CDR3: TGCGCCAGTAGCGCAGCCAGTACTGGTGAAGTTTTCTTT. It yields the protein CASSAASTGEVFF.